This TCR beta chain was recorded in a study of human T cells and chemical hapten exposure. About the research overall: The upper back received 0.01% DPC by patch testing, with results read at 6 days.

This clonotype has a count of ten or more. TCRdb recomputed calls from the RACE reads with MiXCR, one row per CDR3 protein. Found here are about 52,000 distinct CDR3 sequences, 9.5% to 10% of them singletons; the top ten hold about 9.6%. Time point given: pre-sensitization, week 0. Treatment here: therapeutic diphenylcyclopropenone sensitization with weekly scalp DPC. Unfractionated whole blood was the source from which total RNA was extracted. The specimen was whole blood, collected in connection with sensitization to the hapten diphenylcyclopropenone (DPC). The receptor's source is a woman between 25 and 40 years old with alopecia areata. Some clones in this sample may be carry-over from other donors' samples.

CDR3 sequence (DNA): TGTGCCAGCTTAACCCGACTAGCGGGGGACAAAGATACGCAGTATTTT. It codes for CASLTRLAGDKDTQYF. The V and J genes are TRBV12-3 or TRBV12-4 and TRBJ2-3, with 12 bases matching TRBD2. CDR3 length equals 16 residues. J lost 5 bases, V lost 8 bases, and 11 bases had no gene match.